This section outlines one TCR beta chain sequence together with its context. This table comes from immunoSEQ multiplex PCR, and its TCRdb copy is limited to in-frame clones, with some not included. The sample gives 200,000 to 250,000 clones, 70% to 90% of which show up once; more than 10% is in the top ten. This sample is part of a study of blood T cell repertoires in COVID-19. This TCR derives from a man aged 30 to 45 who had recovered from COVID-19. The material sequenced was PBMCs or T cells enriched from blood (not recorded which).

DNA for the CDR3: TGTGCCAGCAGCCGGGGGACAGTATTCACTGAAGCTTTCTTT. This codes for CASSRGTVFTEAFF. The chain has TRBV7-9 and TRBJ1-1, with 7 bases matching TRBD1. Germline CDR1 and CDR2: SEHNR and FQNEAQ (reference sequence). The length of the CDR3 is 14 residues. The V and J ends lost 5 bases and 4 bases, in that order; junction bases with no gene match: 7.